A single T cell receptor beta chain is shown here with its context. The data were taken from a study of blood T cell repertoires in COVID-19. For the study at large: Spain, Italy and the United States supplied samples that represented acute and convalescent COVID-19. The analysed material was cDNA or gDNA that came from T cells, B-cell-depleted T cells, or PBMCs.

Original analysis: Estimated nucleated cell counts came from reference gene primer amplification. Produced via immunoSEQ multiplex PCR; TCRdb's table is partial and in-frame only. The DNA was the basis for D and trimming; V, J and clone size are from that table. This sample has roughly 140,000 clones; 86% occur once, and the top ten carry approximately 3.5%. The specimen was peripheral blood. The sequence was collected from a man in his sixties or seventies with acute or convalescent COVID-19.

CDR3 amino acids: CASSSLGSTGGEAGYTF. As DNA, the CDR3 is TGTGCCAGTAGTAGCCTAGGGTCCACAGGGGGCGAAGCTGGCTACACCTTC. The chain carries TRBV19 and TRBJ1-2; the match to TRBD1 covers 9 bases. The CDR3 spans 17 residues. The J segment lost 7 bases and the V segment lost 4 bases, leaving 16 bases of the junction unmatched. Germline assignment: CDR1 LNHDA and CDR2 SQIVND (reference sequence).